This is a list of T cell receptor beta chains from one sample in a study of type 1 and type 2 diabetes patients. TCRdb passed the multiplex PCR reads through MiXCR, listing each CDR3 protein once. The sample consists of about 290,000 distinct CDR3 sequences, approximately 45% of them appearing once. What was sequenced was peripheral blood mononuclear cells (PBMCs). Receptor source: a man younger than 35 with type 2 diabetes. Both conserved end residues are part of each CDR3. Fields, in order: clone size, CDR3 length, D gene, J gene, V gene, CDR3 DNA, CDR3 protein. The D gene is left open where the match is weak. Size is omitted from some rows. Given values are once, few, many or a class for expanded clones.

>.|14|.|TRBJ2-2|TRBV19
TGTGCCAGTAGTTTGCAGGATGGCACCGGGGAGCTGTTTTTT
CASSLQDGTGELFF
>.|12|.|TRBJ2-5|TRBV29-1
TGCAGCGTTGTCGTTTTCGAAGAGACCCAGTACTTC
CSVVVFEETQYF
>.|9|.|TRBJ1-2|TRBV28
TGTGCCAGCGGGGATGGCTACACCTTC
CASGDGYTF
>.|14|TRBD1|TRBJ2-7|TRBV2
TGTGCCAGCAGCTTAGCTACAGGGGGCTACGAGCAGTACTTC
CASSLATGGYEQYF
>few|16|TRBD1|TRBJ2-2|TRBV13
TGTGCCAGCAGCTGGGGACAGCCCCCGAACACCGGGGAGCTGTTTTTT
CASSWGQPPNTGELFF
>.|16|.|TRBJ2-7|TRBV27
TGTGCCAGCAGTTCAATCAACCGAGACACTTCCTACGAGCAGTACTTC
CASSSINRDTSYEQYF
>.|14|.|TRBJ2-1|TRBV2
TGTGCCAGCAGTGACACCGAACCCTACAATGAGCAGTTCTTC
CASSDTEPYNEQFF
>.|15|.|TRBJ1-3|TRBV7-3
TGTGCCAGCAGCCCCATTGGGGGCAGGATGGACACCATATATTTT
CASSPIGGRMDTIYF
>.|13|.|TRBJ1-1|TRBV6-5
TGTGCCAGCACTGAAATACCGAACACTGAAGCTTTCTTT
CASTEIPNTEAFF
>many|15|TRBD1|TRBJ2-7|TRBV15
TGTGCCACCAGCACAGGCAGGGGGCTAACCTACGAGCAGTACTTC
CATSTGRGLTYEQYF
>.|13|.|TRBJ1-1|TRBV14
TGTGCCAGCAGCCCCCGGGAGAACACTGAAGCTTTCTTT
CASSPRENTEAFF
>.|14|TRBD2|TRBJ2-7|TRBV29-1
TGCAGCGTAGAGATTAGCGGGAACTCCTACGAGCAGTACTTC
CSVEISGNSYEQYF
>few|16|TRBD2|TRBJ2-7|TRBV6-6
TGTGCCAGCAGTCCACTAGCGGGAGGCCCCTCCTACGAGCAGTACTTC
CASSPLAGGPSYEQYF
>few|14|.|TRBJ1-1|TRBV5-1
TGCGCCAGCAGACTCGAGGGATCGAACACTGAAGCTTTCTTT
CASRLEGSNTEAFF
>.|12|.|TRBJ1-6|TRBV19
TGTGCCAGTAGTATGGTCGATTCACCCCTCCACTTT
CASSMVDSPLHF
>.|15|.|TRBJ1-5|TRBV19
TGTGCCACCCTCGACAGCCCAAATAGCAATCAGCCCCAGCATTTT
CATLDSPNSNQPQHF
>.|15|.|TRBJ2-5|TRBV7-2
TGTGCCAGCAGCTTAGTTAGCACAGGGCGGGAGACCCAGTACTTC
CASSLVSTGRETQYF
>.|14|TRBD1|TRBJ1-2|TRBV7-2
TGTGCCAGCACCCAACAGGGGGCATTCTATGGCTACACCTTC
CASTQQGAFYGYTF
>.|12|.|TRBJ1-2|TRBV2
TGTGCCAGCAGCTCTCGGGGGGGGAGCTACACCTTC
CASSSRGGSYTF
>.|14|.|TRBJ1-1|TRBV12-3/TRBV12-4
TGTGCCAGCAGGGACCCTTTGATGAACACTGAAGCTTTCTTT
CASRDPLMNTEAFF
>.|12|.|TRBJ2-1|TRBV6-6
TGTGCCAGCAGTTTCGCACACACGGAGCAGTTCTTC
CASSFAHTEQFF
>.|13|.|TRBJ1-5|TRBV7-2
TGTGCCAGCAGCTTTCCGGGCCAGCAGCCCCAGCATTTT
CASSFPGQQPQHF
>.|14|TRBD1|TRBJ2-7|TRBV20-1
TGCAGTGCCCCCCGGGACAGGGGGGACTACGAGCAGTACTTC
CSAPRDRGDYEQYF
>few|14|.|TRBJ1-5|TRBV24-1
TGTGCCACCAGTGGCGCAGGGAGCAATCAGCCCCAGCATTTT
CATSGAGSNQPQHF
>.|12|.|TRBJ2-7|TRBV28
TGTGCCAGCAGTACCTTATACTCCGAGCAGTACTTC
CASSTLYSEQYF
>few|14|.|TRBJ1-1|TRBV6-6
TGTGCCAGCAGTGAACGCGCAGGGAACACTGAAGCTTTCTTT
CASSERAGNTEAFF
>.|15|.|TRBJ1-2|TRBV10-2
TGCGCCAGCAGTGAGGTACTGGGGGCTGAGTATGGCTACACCTTC
CASSEVLGAEYGYTF
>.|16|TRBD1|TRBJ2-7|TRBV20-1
TGCAGTGCTAGAGATCTGGGGACAGGGATCATGTACGAGCAGTACTTC
CSARDLGTGIMYEQYF
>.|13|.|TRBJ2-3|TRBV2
TGTGCCAGCAGTGACCTGGGCAGGGATACGCAGTATTTT
CASSDLGRDTQYF
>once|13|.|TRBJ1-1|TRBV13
TGTGCCAGCAGATCCGGGGAGTGGACTAAAGCTTTCTTT
CASRSGEWTKAFF
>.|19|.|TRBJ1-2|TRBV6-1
TGTGCCAGCAGTGGAGAATCCCGCTCGGGATACAAAGCTAACTATGGCTACACCTTC
CASSGESRSGYKANYGYTF
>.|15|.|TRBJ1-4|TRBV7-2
TGTGCCAGCAGCTCCTACATCACAACTAATGAAAAACTGTTTTTT
CASSSYITTNEKLFF
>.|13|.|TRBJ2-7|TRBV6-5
TGTGCCTCGACTCCAGGGTTCTCCTACGAGCAGTACTTC
CASTPGFSYEQYF
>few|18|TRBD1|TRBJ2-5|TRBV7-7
TGTGCTAGCAGCTGCGATGAGGGCAGGGGGCTTCACCAAGAGACCCAGTACTTC
CASSCDEGRGLHQETQYF
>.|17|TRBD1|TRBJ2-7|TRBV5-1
TGCGCCAGCAGCCGGCCGGGGGACAGGGGCGATTTTTACGAGCAGTACTTC
CASSRPGDRGDFYEQYF
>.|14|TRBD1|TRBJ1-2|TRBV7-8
TGTGCCAGCAGCTCCCCCGGACAGGGTTATGGCTACACCTTC
CASSSPGQGYGYTF
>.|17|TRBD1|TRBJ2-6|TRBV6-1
TGTGCCAGCAGTCCCCGGCAGACAGGGCCTGGGGCCAACGTCCTGACTTTC
CASSPRQTGPGANVLTF
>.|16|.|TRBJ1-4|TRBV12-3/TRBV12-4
TGTGCCAGCAGTTTCCCAGGGGTCGCAACTAATGAAAAACTGTTTTTT
CASSFPGVATNEKLFF
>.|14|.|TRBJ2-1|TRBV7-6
TGTGCCAGCAGCTCGAGACGGGATACGATTGAGCAGTTCTTC
CASSSRRDTIEQFF
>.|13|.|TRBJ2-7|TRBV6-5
TGTGCCAGCAGTTACGCCCCGGGAAGCGAGCAGTACTTC
CASSYAPGSEQYF
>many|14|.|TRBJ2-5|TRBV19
TGTGCCAGTAGTATGGGACGGAACCAAGAGACCCAGTACTTC
CASSMGRNQETQYF
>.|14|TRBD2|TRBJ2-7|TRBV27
TGTGCCAGCAACTCGGGAGGGGGAGGGTACGAGCAGTACTTC
CASNSGGGGYEQYF
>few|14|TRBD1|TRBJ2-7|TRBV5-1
TGTGCCAGCAGCCTTACCACAGGGGGCCCCGAGCAGTACTTC
CASSLTTGGPEQYF
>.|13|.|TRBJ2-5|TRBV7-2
TGTGCCAACAGCTTAGATCCGAGGGGGAAGCAGTACTTC
CANSLDPRGKQYF
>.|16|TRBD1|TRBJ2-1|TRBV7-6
TGTGCCAGCAGCTTATCAACAGGGGAATCCTACAATGAGCAGTTCTTC
CASSLSTGESYNEQFF
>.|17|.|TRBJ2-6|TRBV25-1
TGTGCCAGCAGTGGAACAGGGTCAATTTCTGGGGCCAACGTCCTGACTTTC
CASSGTGSISGANVLTF
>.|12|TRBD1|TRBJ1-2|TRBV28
TGTGCCAGCAGCAGAGACAGGGACGGCTACACCTTC
CASSRDRDGYTF
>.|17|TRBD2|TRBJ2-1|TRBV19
TGTGCCAGTAGTATTCGGGGACTAGCGGGGCCCTACAATGAGCAGTTCTTC
CASSIRGLAGPYNEQFF
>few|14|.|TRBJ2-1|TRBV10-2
TGCGCCAGTACCCTGGGGGCCATCTACAATGAGCAGTTCTTC
CASTLGAIYNEQFF
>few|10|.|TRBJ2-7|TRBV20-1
TGCAGTGCTAGTTTCTACGAGCAGTACTTC
CSASFYEQYF
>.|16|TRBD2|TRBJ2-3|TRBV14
TGTGCCAGCAGCTTCCCCGGCGGGGGGCTCACAGATACGCAGTATTTT
CASSFPGGGLTDTQYF
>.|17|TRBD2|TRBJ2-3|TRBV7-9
TGTGCCAGCAGCTTCGTTGCTAGCGGGAGTGGCACAGATACGCAGTATTTT
CASSFVASGSGTDTQYF
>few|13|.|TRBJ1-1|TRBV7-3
TGTGCCAGCAGGTATACAGGCTACACTGAAGCTTTCTTT
CASRYTGYTEAFF
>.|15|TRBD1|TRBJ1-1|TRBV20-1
TGCAGTGCTACGACAGGGGCCGCCTTGAACACTGAAGCTTTCTTT
CSATTGAALNTEAFF
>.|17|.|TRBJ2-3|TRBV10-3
TGTGCCATCAGTGAGGGTATCGGGCGGGGCAGCACAGATACGCAGTATTTT
CAISEGIGRGSTDTQYF
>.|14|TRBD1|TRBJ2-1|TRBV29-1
TGCAGCGTTGTTGAGGGACAGGGGTACAATGAGCAGTTCTTC
CSVVEGQGYNEQFF